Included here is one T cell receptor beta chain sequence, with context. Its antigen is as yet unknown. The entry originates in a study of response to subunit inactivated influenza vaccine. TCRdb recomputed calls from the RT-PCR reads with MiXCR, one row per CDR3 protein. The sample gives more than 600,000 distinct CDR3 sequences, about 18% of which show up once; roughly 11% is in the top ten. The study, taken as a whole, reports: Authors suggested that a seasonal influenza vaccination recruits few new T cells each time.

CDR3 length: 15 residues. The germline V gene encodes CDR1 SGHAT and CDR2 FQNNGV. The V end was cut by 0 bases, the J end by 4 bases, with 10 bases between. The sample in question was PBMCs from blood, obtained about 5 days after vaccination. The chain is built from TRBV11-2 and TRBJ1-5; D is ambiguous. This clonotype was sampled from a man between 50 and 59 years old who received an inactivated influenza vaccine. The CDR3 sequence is CASSLDGRQNQPQHF. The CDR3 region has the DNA TGTGCCAGCAGCTTAGACGGGAGACAAAATCAGCCCCAGCATTTT.